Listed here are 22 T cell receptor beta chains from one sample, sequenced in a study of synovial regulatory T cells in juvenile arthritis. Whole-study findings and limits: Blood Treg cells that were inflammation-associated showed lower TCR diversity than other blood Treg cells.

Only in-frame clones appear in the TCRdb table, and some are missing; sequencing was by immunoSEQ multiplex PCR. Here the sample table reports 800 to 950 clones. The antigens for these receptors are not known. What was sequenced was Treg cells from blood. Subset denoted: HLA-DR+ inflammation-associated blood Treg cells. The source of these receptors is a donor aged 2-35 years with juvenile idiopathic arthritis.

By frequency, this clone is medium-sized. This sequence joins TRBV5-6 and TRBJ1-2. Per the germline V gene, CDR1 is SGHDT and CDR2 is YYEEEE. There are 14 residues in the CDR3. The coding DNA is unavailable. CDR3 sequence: CASSLLGVGYGYTF.

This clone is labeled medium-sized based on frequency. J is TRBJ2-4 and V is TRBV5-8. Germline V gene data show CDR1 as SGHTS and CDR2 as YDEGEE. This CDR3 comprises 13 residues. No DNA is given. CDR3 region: CASSLRGKNIQYF.

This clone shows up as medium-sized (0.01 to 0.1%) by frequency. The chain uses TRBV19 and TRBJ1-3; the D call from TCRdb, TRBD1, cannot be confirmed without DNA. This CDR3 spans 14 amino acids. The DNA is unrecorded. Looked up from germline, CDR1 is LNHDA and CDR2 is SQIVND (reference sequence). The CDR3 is CASSSDISGNTIYF.

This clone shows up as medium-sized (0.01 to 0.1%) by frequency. The CDR3 loop reads CASNRAEGSYNEQFF. The rearrangement joins TRBV2 to TRBJ2-1; as DNA is missing, the TRBD2 call by TCRdb cannot be tested. The CDR3 consists of 15 residues. The protein alone is recorded here. CDR1 SNHLY and CDR2 FYNNEI come from the germline V gene.

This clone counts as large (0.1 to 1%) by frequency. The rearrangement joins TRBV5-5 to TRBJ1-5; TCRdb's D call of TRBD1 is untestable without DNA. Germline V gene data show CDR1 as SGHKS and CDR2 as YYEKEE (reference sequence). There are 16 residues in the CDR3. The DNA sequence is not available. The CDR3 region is CASSFRTGGPGQPQHF.

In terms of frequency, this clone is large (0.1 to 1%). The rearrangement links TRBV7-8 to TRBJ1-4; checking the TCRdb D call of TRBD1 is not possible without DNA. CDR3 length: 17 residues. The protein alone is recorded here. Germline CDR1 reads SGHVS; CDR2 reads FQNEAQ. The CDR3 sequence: CASSLLTGIATNEKLFF.

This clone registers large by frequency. The CDR3: CASSELAGGPDTQYF. The chain couples TRBV6-1 to TRBJ2-3; the D call from TCRdb, TRBD2, cannot be confirmed without DNA. The germline gives CDR1 MNHNS, CDR2 SASEGT. The CDR3 length is 15 residues. No DNA sequence is on record.

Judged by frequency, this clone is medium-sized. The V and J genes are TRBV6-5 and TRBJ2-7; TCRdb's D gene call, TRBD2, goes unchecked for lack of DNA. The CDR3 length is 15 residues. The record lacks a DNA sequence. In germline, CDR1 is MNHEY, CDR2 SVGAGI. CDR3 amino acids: CASSPGGAGAYEQYF.

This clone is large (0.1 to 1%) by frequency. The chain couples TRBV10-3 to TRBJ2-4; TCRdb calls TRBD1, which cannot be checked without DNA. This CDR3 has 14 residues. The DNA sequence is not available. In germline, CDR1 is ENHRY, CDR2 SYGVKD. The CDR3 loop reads CAISEDRAKNIQYF.

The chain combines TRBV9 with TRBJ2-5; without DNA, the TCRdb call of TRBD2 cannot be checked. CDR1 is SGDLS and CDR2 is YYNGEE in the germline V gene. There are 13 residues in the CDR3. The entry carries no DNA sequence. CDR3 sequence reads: CASSVAVEETQYF.

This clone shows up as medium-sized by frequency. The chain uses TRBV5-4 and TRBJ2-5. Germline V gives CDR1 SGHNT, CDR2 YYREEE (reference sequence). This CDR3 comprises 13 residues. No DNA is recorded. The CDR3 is CASRALGGETQYF.

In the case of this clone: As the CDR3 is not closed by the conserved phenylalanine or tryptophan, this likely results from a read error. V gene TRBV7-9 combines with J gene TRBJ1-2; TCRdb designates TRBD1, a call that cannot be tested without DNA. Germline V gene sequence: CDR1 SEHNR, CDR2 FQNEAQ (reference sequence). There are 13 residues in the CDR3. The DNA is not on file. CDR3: CASSLTGGHGYTL.

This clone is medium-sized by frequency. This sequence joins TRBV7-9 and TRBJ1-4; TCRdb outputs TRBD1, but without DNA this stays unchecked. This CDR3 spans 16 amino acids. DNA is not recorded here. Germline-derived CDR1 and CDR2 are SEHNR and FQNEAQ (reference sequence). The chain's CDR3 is CASSLGQWATNEKLFF. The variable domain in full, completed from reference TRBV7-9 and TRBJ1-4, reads DTGVSQNPRHKITKRGQNVTFRCDPISEHNRLYWYRQTLGQGPEFLTYFQNEAQLEKSRLLSDRFSAERPKGSFSTLEIQRTEQGDSAMYLCASSLGQWATNEKLFFGSGTQLSVL.

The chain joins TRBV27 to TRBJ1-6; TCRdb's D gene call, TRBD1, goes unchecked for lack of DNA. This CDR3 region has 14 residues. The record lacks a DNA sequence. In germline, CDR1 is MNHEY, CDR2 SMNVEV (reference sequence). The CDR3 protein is CASTKDRAYSPLHF.

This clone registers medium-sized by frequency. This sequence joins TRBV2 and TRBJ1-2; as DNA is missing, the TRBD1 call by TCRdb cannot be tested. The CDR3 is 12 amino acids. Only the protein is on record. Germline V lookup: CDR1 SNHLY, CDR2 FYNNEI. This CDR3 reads CASSLSWHGYTF.

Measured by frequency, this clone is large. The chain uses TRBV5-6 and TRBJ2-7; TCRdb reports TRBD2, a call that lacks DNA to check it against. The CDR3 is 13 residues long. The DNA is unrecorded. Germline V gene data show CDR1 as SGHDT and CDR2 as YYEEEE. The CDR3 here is CASSLMYSGEQYF.

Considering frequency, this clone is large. CDR3 in amino acids: CASSPGTGQRLMDYGYTF. V gene TRBV19 combines with J gene TRBJ1-2; the D gene TCRdb calls, TRBD1, cannot be checked with no DNA. Germline loops: CDR1 LNHDA, CDR2 SQIVND (reference sequence). The CDR3 spans 18 residues. The nucleotide record is missing.

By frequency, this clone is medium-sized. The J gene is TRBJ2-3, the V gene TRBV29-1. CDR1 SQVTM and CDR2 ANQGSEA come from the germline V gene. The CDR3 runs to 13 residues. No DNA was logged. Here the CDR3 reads CSGSGRNTDTQYF.

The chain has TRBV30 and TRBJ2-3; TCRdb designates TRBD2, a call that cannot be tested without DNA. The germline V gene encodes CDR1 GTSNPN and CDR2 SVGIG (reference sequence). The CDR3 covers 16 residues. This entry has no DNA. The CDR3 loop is CAWSPEVTSSADTQYF.

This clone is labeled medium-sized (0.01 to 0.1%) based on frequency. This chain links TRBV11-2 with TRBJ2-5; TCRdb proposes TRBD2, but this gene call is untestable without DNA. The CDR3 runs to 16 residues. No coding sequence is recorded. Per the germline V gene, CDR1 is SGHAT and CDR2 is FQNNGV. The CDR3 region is CASSLVGGGRQETQYF. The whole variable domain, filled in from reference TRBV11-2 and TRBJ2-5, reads EAGVAQSPRYKIIEKRQSVAFWCNPISGHATLYWYQQILGQGPKLLIQFQNNGVVDDSQLPKDRFSAERLKGVDSTLKIQPAKLEDSAVYLCASSLVGGGRQETQYFGPGTRLLVL.

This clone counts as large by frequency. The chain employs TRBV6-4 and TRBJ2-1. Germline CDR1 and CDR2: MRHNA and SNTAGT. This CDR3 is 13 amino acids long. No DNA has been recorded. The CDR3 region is CASSVGTNNEQFF.

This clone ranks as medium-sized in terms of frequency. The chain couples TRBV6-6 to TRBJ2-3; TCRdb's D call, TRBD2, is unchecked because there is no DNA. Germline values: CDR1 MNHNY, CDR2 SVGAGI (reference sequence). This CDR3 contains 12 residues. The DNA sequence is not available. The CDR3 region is CASSVTLDTQYF.